This T cell receptor (beta chain) originates from a study of blood T cell repertoires in COVID-19. Whole-study context: COVID-19 samples from acute and convalescent phases originated in the United States, Italy and Spain. From T cells, B-cell-depleted T cells, or PBMCs came the material, which was cDNA or gDNA.

Data came from immunoSEQ multiplex PCR; TCRdb stores just in-frame clones and leaves some out. The repertoire holds more than 95,000 clones, with roughly 92% as singletons. CDR3 size: 17 residues. After removal of 1 base from V and 4 bases from J, the junction contained 9 bases not matched to a gene. CDR1 is SGHDT, CDR2 YYEEEE, per germline. The count of this clone is one. Seattle patients were enrolled while actively infected and followed longitudinally. The sequence derives from a man between 50 and 59 years old with COVID-19, enrolled during active disease. V is TRBV5-6 and J is TRBJ2-2; 8 bases fit TRBD2. Material for sequencing was peripheral blood. CDR3 in amino acids: CASSLLSGSQRTGELFF. In DNA, the CDR3 is TGTGCCAGCAGCTTGCTCAGCGGGAGTCAGCGCACCGGGGAGCTGTTTTTT.